A selection of T cell receptor beta chains follows, all from one sample in a study of T cell repertoires in cytomegalovirus infection. MiXCR, run by TCRdb on the reads, gives a single entry per CDR3 protein. The data hold around 740,000 distinct CDR3 sequences, with roughly 35% observed a single time. Sequenced: PBMCs. Source of these receptors: a human donor in good health (CMV status not recorded). Some clones in this sample may be carry-over from other donors' samples. Both conserved end residues are part of each CDR3. A D gene is named only where the DNA matches it firmly. Rows give clone size only sometimes, using once, few, many, or a class for an expanded clone.

clone_size d_call j_call v_call cdr3_nt cdr3_aa
NA TRBD2 TRBJ2-3 TRBV7-4 TGTGCCAGCAGCTTAGACAAACTAGCGGGCACAGATACGCAGTATTTT CASSLDKLAGTDTQYF
few TRBD2 TRBJ2-3 TRBV20-1 TGCAGTGCTGATGGACTAGCGGGAGGGTCTGGCACAGATACGCAGTATTTT CSADGLAGGSGTDTQYF
few NA TRBJ2-1 TRBV29-1 TGCAGCGTTGTCCCAGGGAATCATGAGCAGTTCTTC CSVVPGNHEQFF
few NA TRBJ2-7 TRBV25-1 TGTGCCAGCAGTGGGACCGGACTGGTTGGCTCCGAGCAGTACTTC CASSGTGLVGSEQYF
NA NA TRBJ2-1 TRBV20-1 TGCAGTGCTAGACCAATGCCGGACAAGTTC CSARPMPDKF
few TRBD1 TRBJ1-3 TRBV6-2/TRBV6-3 TGTGCCAGCAGTTACCAGAGAATCGACAGGGATGGAAACACCATATATTTT CASSYQRIDRDGNTIYF
many TRBD1 TRBJ1-5 TRBV7-6 TGTGCCAGCAGCTTAGATACCGGGACAGGAGTTAGCAATCAGCCCCAGCATTTT CASSLDTGTGVSNQPQHF
NA TRBD2 TRBJ2-1 TRBV28 TGTGCCAGCAGTACCCGGGGGGGGAATGAGCAGTTCTTC CASSTRGGNEQFF
NA TRBD2 TRBJ2-7 TRBV6-6 TGTGCCAGCAGACCCGCGGGGGGGATCTACGAGCAGTACTTC CASRPAGGIYEQYF
few TRBD2 TRBJ2-4 TRBV6-2/TRBV6-3 TGTGCCAGCAGTGACGGACTAGCGGGAGACAACATTCAGTACTTC CASSDGLAGDNIQYF
few NA TRBJ2-2 TRBV20-1 TGCAGTGCTATAGCGAATACGAACACCGGGGAGCTGTTTTTT CSAIANTNTGELFF
once NA TRBJ1-1 TRBV19 TGTGCCAGTAATATGTCGCAGGGAATTGACGCTGAAGCTTTCTTT CASNMSQGIDAEAFF
few TRBD1 TRBJ1-3 TRBV7-9 TGTGCCAGCAGCGTAAACTACAGGGGCGTCTCTGGAAACACCATATATTTT CASSVNYRGVSGNTIYF
many NA TRBJ1-1 TRBV28 TGTGCCAGCAGTTCCGGACGGGAAGCTTTCTTT CASSSGREAFF